The rows below give T cell receptor beta chains drawn from one sample of a study of blood T cell repertoires in COVID-19. The assay was immunoSEQ multiplex PCR, and TCRdb's table has in-frame clones only and misses some. Found here are around 220,000 clones, 70% to 90% of them singletons; the top ten hold roughly a tenth. Sequencing was done on a sample of peripheral blood. The receptors originated from a woman aged 80 or over with acute or convalescent COVID-19. Both conserved end residues are part of each CDR3. Each record gives: CDR3 protein, CDR3 DNA, J gene, clone size, V gene, D gene. D genes are given only for firm matches. Where a row states a size, it is once, few, many or the class of an expanded clone; other rows omit it.

CASSSTASGNHEQYF | TGTGCCAGCAGCTCCACGGCTAGCGGGAACCACGAGCAGTACTTC | TRBJ2-7 | once | TRBV11-2 | TRBD2
CASSLAGGTYEQYF | TGTGCCAGCAGCCTAGCGGGGGGGACCTACGAGCAGTACTTC | TRBJ2-7 | - | TRBV5-6 | TRBD2
CASSVELTSDYTF | TGTGCCAGCAGCGTAGAGTTAACCAGCGACTACACCTTC | TRBJ1-2 | - | TRBV9 | -
CASTTWGSNYGYTF | TGTGCCAGCACTACATGGGGCAGTAACTATGGCTACACCTTC | TRBJ1-2 | - | TRBV2 | -
CASSPPGDIYEQFF | TGTGCCAGCTCACCACCCGGGGATATATATGAGCAGTTCTTC | TRBJ2-1 | few | TRBV18 | -
CASSQGRGIGKDTGELFF | TGTGCCAGCAGCCAGGGCAGGGGAATAGGGAAGGACACCGGGGAGCTGTTTTTT | TRBJ2-2 | once | TRBV3-1/TRBV3-2 | -
CASSEQGYEKLFF | TGTGCCAGCAGTGAACAGGGATATGAAAAACTGTTTTTT | TRBJ1-4 | - | TRBV12-3/TRBV12-4 | -
CSVGLNTEAFF | TGCAGCGTGGGACTTAACACTGAAGCTTTCTTT | TRBJ1-1 | few | TRBV29-1 | -
CAWNVLQANYGYTF | TGTGCCTGGAACGTACTACAAGCTAACTATGGCTACACCTTC | TRBJ1-2 | - | TRBV30 | -
CASSATGTGPEKLFF | TGTGCCAGCAGCGCCACCGGGACAGGGCCTGAAAAACTGTTTTTT | TRBJ1-4 | - | TRBV9 | TRBD1
CSVEASLLQAFF | TGCAGCGTTGAAGCTAGTCTGCTTCAAGCTTTCTTT | TRBJ1-1 | once | TRBV29-1 | -
CASSSTGVYNEQFF | TGTGCCAGCAGCTCGACAGGGGTCTACAATGAGCAGTTCTTC | TRBJ2-1 | few | TRBV11-3 | TRBD1
CASSQESGLAYEQYF | TGTGCCAGCAGCCAAGAATCAGGATTAGCCTACGAGCAGTACTTC | TRBJ2-7 | few | TRBV14 | -
CASSLLSTDTQYF | TGTGCCAGCAGTCTATTGAGCACAGATACGCAGTATTTT | TRBJ2-3 | - | TRBV3-1/TRBV3-2 | -
CASSWGDTEAFF | TGTGCCAGCAGTTGGGGGGATACTGAAGCTTTCTTT | TRBJ1-1 | - | TRBV28 | -
CASSPLVTSISNEQFF | TGTGCCAGCTCACCACTAGTGACTAGCATTAGTAATGAGCAGTTCTTC | TRBJ2-1 | - | TRBV18 | TRBD2
CASIKGDSYNEQFF | TGTGCCAGCATAAAAGGGGATTCCTACAATGAGCAGTTCTTC | TRBJ2-1 | - | TRBV28 | -
CASSSEAYNEQFF | TGCGCCAGCAGCTCCGAGGCCTACAATGAGCAGTTCTTC | TRBJ2-1 | - | TRBV5-1 | -
CAWSHTDRDSYTF | TGTGCCTGGAGTCACACTGACAGGGATAGCTACACCTTC | TRBJ1-2 | - | TRBV30 | TRBD1
CASRRTLAGAPNEQYF | TGTGCCAGCAGGAGGACATTAGCGGGAGCCCCCAACGAGCAGTACTTC | TRBJ2-7 | - | TRBV28 | TRBD2
CASSMGQGDNSPLHF | TGTGCCAGTAGTATGGGTCAGGGTGATAATTCACCCCTCCACTTT | TRBJ1-6 | - | TRBV19 | -
CAISGVNVGTLNTGELFF | TGTGCCATCAGTGGGGTTAATGTGGGGACACTTAACACCGGGGAGCTGTTTTTT | TRBJ2-2 | - | TRBV10-3 | -
CASSLEWASRNNEQFF | TGTGCCAGCAGCCTCGAATGGGCTAGCAGAAACAATGAGCAGTTCTTC | TRBJ2-1 | - | TRBV3-1/TRBV3-2 | -
CASSAQGKRTEAFF | TGTGCCAGCTCAGCACAGGGGAAGCGCACTGAAGCTTTCTTT | TRBJ1-1 | once | TRBV18 | TRBD1
CASSNRGQAGYTF | TGTGCCAGCAGTAACAGGGGGCAGGCTGGCTACACCTTC | TRBJ1-2 | - | TRBV6-5 | TRBD1
CASSPGVGGARHTF | TGCGCCAGCAGCCCCGGGGTTGGAGGGGCCCGTCACACCTTC | TRBJ1-2 | - | TRBV4-3 | -
CASSLGGLGNEKLFF | TGTGCCAGCAGTTTAGGGGGGTTGGGTAATGAAAAACTGTTTTTT | TRBJ1-4 | - | TRBV27 | -
CASSEPLGVGYGYTF | TGTGCCAGCAGTGAACCCTTGGGCGTCGGCTATGGCTACACCTTC | TRBJ1-2 | - | TRBV6-1 | -
CASSFRGFNEKLFF | TGTGCCAGCAGCTTCCGGGGATTTAATGAAAAACTGTTTTTT | TRBJ1-4 | - | TRBV11-2 | -
CASSPPGTGGAEDTQYF | TGTGCCAGCAGCCCCCCCGGGACAGGGGGCGCTGAAGATACGCAGTATTTT | TRBJ2-3 | - | TRBV7-2 | TRBD1
CASSYLADTRNEQFF | TGTGCCAGCAGTTACCTCGCTGATACGCGCAATGAGCAGTTCTTC | TRBJ2-1 | - | TRBV6-6 | -
CASSLARGGDQPQHF | TGTGCCAGCAGCTTAGCTAGGGGCGGGGATCAGCCCCAGCATTTT | TRBJ1-5 | - | TRBV7-2 | -
CASSSGVQETQYF | TGTGCCAGCTCATCAGGGGTTCAAGAGACCCAGTACTTC | TRBJ2-5 | - | TRBV18 | -
CASTSGRQGVHTEAFF | TGTGCCAGCACCTCAGGGAGACAGGGGGTTCACACTGAAGCTTTCTTT | TRBJ1-1 | - | TRBV7-9 | TRBD1
CASSIPLVTGTGNIQYF | TGTGCCAGTAGTATCCCCCTCGTGACAGGGACGGGAAACATTCAGTACTTC | TRBJ2-4 | - | TRBV19 | TRBD1
CASSQDERLANYGYTF | TGCGCCAGCAGCCAAGATGAAAGACTTGCTAACTATGGCTACACCTTC | TRBJ1-2 | - | TRBV4-1 | -
CASSPGDEQYF | TGCGCCAGCAGTCCAGGGGACGAGCAGTACTTC | TRBJ2-7 | - | TRBV5-1 | -
CASSWGAAGHEQYF | TGTGCCAGCAGCTGGGGCGCCGCTGGCCACGAGCAGTACTTC | TRBJ2-7 | - | TRBV7-2 | -
CSATFKNIQYF | TGCAGTGCTACGTTTAAAAACATTCAGTACTTC | TRBJ2-4 | few | TRBV20-1 | -
CASSPTQYNEQFF | TGTGCCAGCAGCCCGACACAGTACAATGAGCAGTTCTTC | TRBJ2-1 | - | TRBV7-9 | -
CASTKQGLYEQYF | TGTGCCAGCACAAAACAGGGTCTTTACGAGCAGTACTTC | TRBJ2-7 | few | TRBV2 | -
CASSPSGGMRNSPLHF | TGTGCCAGCAGTCCTTCGGGAGGAATGAGGAATTCACCCCTCCACTTT | TRBJ1-6 | - | TRBV27 | -
CASSLGPGGQYEQYF | TGTGCCAGCAGCTTAGGGCCGGGGGGGCAATACGAGCAGTACTTC | TRBJ2-7 | - | TRBV7-3 | TRBD2
CATSDSDNSPLHF | TGTGCCACCAGTGATTCGGATAATTCACCCCTCCACTTT | TRBJ1-6 | - | TRBV24-1 | -
CASSIRQGARASNQPQHF | TGTGCCAGTAGTATACGACAGGGGGCGCGAGCTAGCAATCAGCCCCAGCATTTT | TRBJ1-5 | - | TRBV19 | TRBD1
CASRTGQGSEKLFF | TGTGCCAGCAGGACGGGACAGGGTTCTGAAAAACTGTTTTTT | TRBJ1-4 | - | TRBV2 | TRBD1